These 2 T cell receptor beta chains were all obtained from the same sample, sequenced in a study of T cell responses to AZD1222 COVID-19 vaccine. Clones were read by immunoSEQ multiplex PCR, and TCRdb kept only the in-frame ones, dropping some. The data show approximately 84,000 clones, around 86% seen once. Here the sequenced sample was peripheral blood, taken on day 0 of AZD1222 vaccination. The receptor set was obtained from an adult in good health.

The chain recombines TRBV5-1 with TRBJ1-2; tentatively, D is TRBD1 (5 bases). V was shortened by 0 bases and J by 0 bases, with 15 bases between the two germline ends. This CDR3 is built from 17 residues. Germline V gives CDR1 SGHRS, CDR2 YFSETQ. The CDR3 sequence is CASSLEGALLTNYGYTF. The CDR3 DNA follows: TGCGCCAGCAGCTTGGAAGGGGCGTTGTTAACTAACTATGGCTACACCTTC.

This clone was seen a few times. This sequence joins TRBV2 and TRBJ1-1; no reliable D call. This CDR3 comprises 12 residues. V lost 2 bases, J lost 8 bases, and 9 bases lay in between. In germline, CDR1 is SNHLY, CDR2 FYNNEI. The CDR3 region is CASSEYREEAFF. DNA for the CDR3: TGTGCCAGCAGTGAATACCGGGAGGAAGCTTTCTTT.